The 2 T cell receptor beta chains below were found in one sample sequenced in a study of blood T cell repertoires in COVID-19. Sequenced by immunoSEQ multiplex PCR; TCRdb stores in-frame clones only, minus some. The sample consists of more than 300,000 clones, approximately 90% of them appearing once. The sequenced sample consisted of PBMCs or T cells enriched from blood (not recorded which). The receptor source for this set is a woman aged 35 to 49 who had been exposed to COVID-19.

CDR3 nucleotides: TGTGCCAGCAGCCCACACGGGGGGACCTACAATGAGCAGTTCTTC. Its protein product is CASSPHGGTYNEQFF. The V gene is TRBV14, the J gene TRBJ2-1; 7 nucleotides match TRBD2. J was trimmed by 2 bases and V by 4 bases; bases with no gene match: 5. Germline CDR1 and CDR2: SGHDN and FVKESK. The CDR3 consists of 15 residues. The full variable domain, its missing parts supplied by reference TRBV14 and TRBJ2-1, is EAGVTQFPSHSVIEKGQTVTLRCDPISGHDNLYWYRRVMGKEIKFLLHFVKESKQDESGMPNNRFLAERTGGTYSTLKVQPAELEDSGVYFCASSPHGGTYNEQFFGPGTRLTVL.

The V call is TRBV9, the J call TRBJ1-3; D call uncertain. The CDR3 is 14 residues long. V shed 1 base and J shed 0 bases, with 5 bases lying between them. Germline-derived CDR1 and CDR2 are SGDLS and YYNGEE. CDR3 nucleotide sequence: TGTGCCAGCAGCGTAACCAGCTCTGGAAACACCATATATTTT. Translation gives CASSVTSSGNTIYF.